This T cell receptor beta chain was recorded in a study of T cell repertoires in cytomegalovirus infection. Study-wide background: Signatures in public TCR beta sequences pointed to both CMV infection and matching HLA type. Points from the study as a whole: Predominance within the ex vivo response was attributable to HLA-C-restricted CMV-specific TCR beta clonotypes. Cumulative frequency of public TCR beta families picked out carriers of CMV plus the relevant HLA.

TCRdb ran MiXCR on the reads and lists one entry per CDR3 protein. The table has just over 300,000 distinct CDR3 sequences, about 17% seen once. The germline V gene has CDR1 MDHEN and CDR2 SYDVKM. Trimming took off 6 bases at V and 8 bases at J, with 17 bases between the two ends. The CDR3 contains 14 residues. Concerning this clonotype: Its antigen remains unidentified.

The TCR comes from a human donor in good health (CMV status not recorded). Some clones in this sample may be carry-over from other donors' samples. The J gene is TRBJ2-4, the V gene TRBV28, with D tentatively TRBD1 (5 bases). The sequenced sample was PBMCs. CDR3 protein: CASRKTASTDIQYF. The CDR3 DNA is TGTGCCAGCAGGAAGACAGCGTCCACAGACATTCAGTACTTC. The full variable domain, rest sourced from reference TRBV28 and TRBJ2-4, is DVKVTQSSRYLVKRTGEKVFLECVQDMDHENMFWYRQDPGLGLRLIYFSYDVKMKEKGDIPEGYSVSREKKERFSLILESASTNQTSMYLCASRKTASTDIQYFGAGTRLSVL.